This T cell receptor beta chain was recorded in a study of T cell responses to AZD1222 COVID-19 vaccine. In the study overall: Analyses pooled second doses at about 4 or about 12 weeks. Broader study findings: Spike-wide vaccine-associated CD4 TCRs dominated at 160-218 and 743-854. Baseline seropositivity characterized only a handful of AZD1222 recipients.

Assay used: immunoSEQ multiplex PCR; TCRdb lists only in-frame clones, some missing. Of approximately 82,000 clones listed, 85% to 95% are singletons. Trimming cost V 5 bases and J 4 bases, with 15 bases left between them. This CDR3 contains 14 residues. Germline values: CDR1 MNHEY, CDR2 SVGAGI. Regarding this clone: Its specificity is not known.

The sequence was collected from an adult in good health. The chain employs TRBV6-5 and TRBJ2-7; D is possibly TRBD1 or TRBD2 (6 bases each). The specimen comprised peripheral blood, sampled on day 0 of AZD1222 vaccination. This CDR3 is CASSMGGAGYEQYF. In DNA, the CDR3 is TGTGCCAGCAGTATGGGGGGCGCAGGTTACGAGCAGTACTTC.